The rows below give T cell receptor beta chains drawn from one sample of a study of shared clonotypes between healthy human individuals. Data came from immunoSEQ multiplex PCR; TCRdb stores just in-frame clones and leaves some out. The table lists about 340,000 clones, 73% of them singletons. Material for sequencing was memory CD4+ T cells sorted from blood. The receptors come from a man aged 30 to 39 in good health. Each CDR3 is given with its conserved first and last residue. A D gene is named only where the DNA matches it firmly. Rows may omit the clone size; those that give it use once, few, many or a size class.

NA	TRBD2	TRBV5-1	TRBJ2-1	CASSLTSGGYNEQFF	TGCGCCAGCAGCTTAACTAGCGGGGGCTACAATGAGCAGTTCTTC
once	TRBD2	TRBV6-6	TRBJ2-1	CASSHQGGRGNEQFF	TGTGCCAGCAGTCACCAGGGAGGGAGAGGGAATGAGCAGTTCTTC
NA	NA	TRBV6-6	TRBJ1-4	CASSPRAADEKLFF	TGTGCCAGCAGCCCCAGGGCAGCGGATGAAAAACTGTTTTTT
few	NA	TRBV10-3	TRBJ1-5	CAISESGQRNQPQHF	TGTGCCATCAGTGAGTCTGGACAGAGAAATCAGCCCCAGCATTTT
few	NA	TRBV27	TRBJ1-5	CASSFRPTVWGNSDQPQHF	TGTGCCAGCAGTTTCCGCCCGACAGTTTGGGGTAATAGCGATCAGCCCCAGCATTTT
NA	NA	TRBV9	TRBJ2-1	CASSVDRWNEQFF	TGTGCCAGCAGCGTAGACCGGTGGAATGAGCAGTTCTTC
many	TRBD1	TRBV6-1	TRBJ2-3	CASSEGTGGADTQYF	TGTGCCAGCAGTGAAGGGACAGGGGGCGCAGATACGCAGTATTTT
NA	NA	TRBV15	TRBJ1-1	CATKGSDNTEAFF	TGTGCCACCAAAGGGAGCGATAACACTGAAGCTTTCTTT
NA	TRBD2	TRBV6-5	TRBJ2-1	CASSYSRTSSYNEQFF	TGTGCCAGCAGTTACTCCCGGACTAGCTCCTACAATGAGCAGTTCTTC
once	NA	TRBV18	TRBJ2-2	CASSPPRQAPGVRELFF	TGTGCCAGCTCACCACCGAGGCAGGCGCCCGGGGTGAGGGAGCTGTTTTTT
NA	NA	TRBV7-9	TRBJ2-7	CASSPSWGEQYF	TGTGCCAGCAGCCCATCTTGGGGTGAGCAGTACTTC
NA	NA	TRBV29-1	TRBJ2-2	CSVASEGTGELFF	TGCAGCGTTGCCTCAGAGGGCACCGGGGAGCTGTTTTTT
NA	NA	TRBV14	TRBJ2-1	CASSQVVWGEQFF	TGTGCCAGCAGCCAGGTCGTGTGGGGAGAGCAGTTCTTC
once	NA	TRBV7-2	TRBJ1-2	CASSLDPHYGYTF	TGTGCCAGCAGCTTAGATCCCCACTATGGCTACACCTTC
NA	TRBD1	TRBV5-1	TRBJ2-1	CASSPAPGQGGLGEQFF	TGCGCCAGCAGCCCGGCCCCCGGACAGGGGGGACTCGGCGAGCAGTTCTTC
few	NA	TRBV4-3	TRBJ1-1	CASSQDQGTAEAFF	TGCGCCAGCAGCCAAGATCAGGGAACAGCTGAAGCTTTCTTT
NA	TRBD2	TRBV5-6	TRBJ2-1	CASSHERTSGRGENEQFF	TGTGCCAGCAGCCACGAACGGACTAGCGGGAGAGGGGAGAATGAGCAGTTCTTC
many	NA	TRBV27	TRBJ2-6	CASSLRTGGAKSSGANVLTF	TGTGCCAGCAGTTTACGGACTGGAGGGGCAAAGAGCTCTGGGGCCAACGTCCTGACTTTC
NA	NA	TRBV18	TRBJ1-1	CASSQTVPAEAFF	TGTGCCAGCTCACAAACCGTCCCGGCCGAAGCTTTCTTT
NA	TRBD2	TRBV11-2	TRBJ2-7	CASSLLPGTRVVYEQYF	TGTGCCAGCAGCTTACTCCCCGGGACTAGGGTCGTCTACGAGCAGTACTTC
once	NA	TRBV2	TRBJ1-4	CASSDFSVDEKLFF	TGTGCCAGCAGTGACTTCTCCGTGGATGAAAAACTGTTTTTT
NA	NA	TRBV20-1	TRBJ2-4	CSATLGNIQYF	TGCAGTGCTACCCTGGGGAACATTCAGTACTTC
once	NA	TRBV28	TRBJ2-5	CASSAHKGLGDREETQYF	TGTGCCAGCAGTGCCCACAAGGGATTAGGGGATAGGGAGGAGACCCAGTACTTC
NA	TRBD1	TRBV15	TRBJ2-7	CATSRLTGGFHEQYF	TGTGCCACCAGCAGGTTGACAGGGGGATTCCACGAGCAGTACTTC
NA	TRBD1	TRBV5-1	TRBJ1-5	CASSFGGGDQPQHF	TGCGCCAGCAGCTTCGGAGGGGGCGATCAGCCCCAGCATTTT
NA	NA	TRBV19	TRBJ1-1	CASSREVRGTEAFF	TGTGCCAGTAGTAGGGAAGTCAGGGGCACTGAAGCTTTCTTT
few	TRBD1	TRBV30	TRBJ2-5	CAWKTGRETQYF	TGTGCCTGGAAGACAGGGCGAGAGACCCAGTACTTC
NA	TRBD1	TRBV18	TRBJ2-7	CASSPSRDSSYEQYF	TGTGCCAGCTCACCGTCCCGGGACAGCTCCTACGAGCAGTACTTC
few	TRBD2	TRBV10-1	TRBJ2-1	CASMASGSYNEQFF	TGCGCCAGCATGGCTAGCGGGAGCTACAATGAGCAGTTCTTC
NA	NA	TRBV11-2	TRBJ1-3	CASSERGFSGNTIYF	TGTGCCAGCAGCGAGAGGGGGTTCAGTGGAAACACCATATATTTT
NA	TRBD1	TRBV30	TRBJ2-7	CGWDRGSYEQYF	TGTGGCTGGGACAGGGGTTCGTACGAGCAGTACTTC
NA	TRBD1	TRBV20-1	TRBJ2-3	CSATGGITQYF	TGCAGTGCTACAGGGGGCATTACGCAGTATTTT
NA	NA	TRBV6-5	TRBJ1-4	CASSPRLTNEKLFF	TGTGCCAGCAGCCCCCGACTGACTAATGAAAAACTGTTTTTT
NA	NA	TRBV27	TRBJ2-1	CASKGRTRHEQFF	TGTGCCAGCAAGGGGCGGACGCGACATGAGCAGTTCTTC
few	NA	TRBV27	TRBJ1-5	CASSFRAPANQPQHF	TGTGCCAGCAGTTTTCGTGCTCCTGCCAATCAGCCCCAGCATTTT